These T cell receptor beta chains were read from a single sample in a study of early T cells in non-severe SARS-CoV-2 infection. One entry per CDR3 protein, called by TCRdb with MiXCR from the 5' RACE reads. The sample includes 110,000 or so distinct CDR3 sequences, around an eighth of them seen just once. The sample comprised whole blood. The source of these receptors is an adult who was a healthcare worker with PCR-confirmed SARS-CoV-2 infection or an uninfected control (not recorded which). CDR3s include the opening cysteine and the closing phenylalanine or tryptophan. D genes are given only for firm matches. Clone size is shown for a subset of rows, as once, few, many or a class of expanded clone.

TRBV11-3	14	-	TRBJ1-3	TRBD1	CASSLTGAENTIYF	TGTGCCAGCAGCCTTACAGGGGCTGAAAACACCATATATTTT
TRBV12-3/TRBV12-4	16	many	TRBJ2-7	-	CASSFTPDRPPHEQYF	TGTGCCAGCAGTTTCACCCCCGACAGGCCACCGCACGAGCAGTACTTC
TRBV20-1	16	many	TRBJ2-7	TRBD2	CSARDPKVAGTYEQYF	TGCAGTGCTAGAGATCCAAAGGTAGCGGGAACCTACGAGCAGTACTTC
TRBV20-1	14	-	TRBJ1-1	-	CSATRGNLNTEAFF	TGCAGTGCTACACGGGGTAACTTGAACACTGAAGCTTTCTTT
TRBV29-1	13	many	TRBJ1-2	TRBD1	CSALEDRAYGYTF	TGCAGCGCCTTAGAGGACAGGGCCTATGGCTACACCTTC
TRBV6-6	13	-	TRBJ1-6	-	CASTTGYNSPLHF	TGTGCCAGCACGACAGGCTATAATTCACCCCTCCACTTT
TRBV27	15	-	TRBJ1-6	-	CASSSLGMVDSPLHF	TGTGCCAGCAGTTCATTGGGTATGGTTGATTCACCCCTCCACTTT
TRBV3-1	15	-	TRBJ2-5	-	CASSRGRGWRETQYF	TGTGCCAGCAGCCGGGGTAGGGGATGGCGAGAGACCCAGTACTTC
TRBV2	15	-	TRBJ2-2	-	CASSFFSLGTGELFF	TGTGCCAGCAGTTTTTTCTCTTTAGGCACCGGGGAGCTGTTTTTT
TRBV2	14	-	TRBJ1-4	TRBD1	CASRSGQGGEKLFF	TGTGCCAGCAGATCGGGACAGGGAGGTGAAAAACTGTTTTTT
TRBV7-6	16	-	TRBJ2-5	TRBD2	CASSLGLAGVGETQYF	TGTGCCAGCAGCTTAGGTCTAGCGGGAGTTGGCGAGACCCAGTACTTC
TRBV6-1	17	few	TRBJ2-3	-	CASSESPGGHPTDTQYF	TGTGCCAGCAGTGAAAGCCCCGGCGGACATCCCACAGATACGCAGTATTTT
TRBV7-9	14	-	TRBJ1-2	TRBD1	CASRPQGENYGYTF	TGTGCCAGCAGGCCACAGGGGGAGAACTATGGCTACACCTTC
TRBV9	15	few	TRBJ2-1	TRBD1	CASSPDRVSYNEQFF	TGTGCCAGCAGCCCCGACAGGGTCTCCTACAATGAGCAGTTCTTC
TRBV12-3/TRBV12-4	13	few	TRBJ2-5	-	CASSKDGGGSQYF	TGTGCCAGCAGTAAGGACGGAGGGGGATCCCAGTACTTC
TRBV11-1	15	many	TRBJ2-3	TRBD1	CASSLLGQPTDTQYF	TGTGCCAGCAGCTTATTGGGACAGCCCACAGATACGCAGTATTTT
TRBV5-1	16	-	TRBJ1-5	TRBD1	CASSLAGTAAYQPQHF	TGCGCCAGCAGCTTGGCCGGGACAGCTGCCTATCAGCCCCAGCATTTT
TRBV14	15	many	TRBJ2-3	-	CASSRDPRSTDTQYF	TGTGCCAGCAGTCGGGACCCTCGGAGCACAGATACGCAGTATTTT
TRBV11-2	16	many	TRBJ2-6	-	CASSLVWGGGANVLTF	TGTGCCAGCAGCTTAGTGTGGGGAGGTGGGGCCAACGTCCTGACTTTC
TRBV28	13	-	TRBJ2-7	-	CASRTRGVAVVYF	TGTGCCAGCAGGACAAGGGGGGTAGCAGTAGTCTACTTC
TRBV12-3/TRBV12-4	13	few	TRBJ1-1	TRBD1	CASTRDRVTEAFF	TGTGCCAGCACAAGGGACAGGGTAACTGAAGCTTTCTTT
TRBV29-1	14	few	TRBJ2-1	-	CSVGGARSYNEQFF	TGCAGCGTTGGGGGGGCCCGGTCCTACAATGAGCAGTTCTTC
TRBV19	18	-	TRBJ2-2	TRBD2	CASSWTGPGTSEAGELFF	TGTGCCAGTAGTTGGACAGGGCCAGGGACTAGCGAAGCCGGGGAGCTGTTTTTT
TRBV21-1	18	-	TRBJ2-1	-	CASSKLHFPGIYCNEQFF	TGTGCCAGCAGCAAATTACACTTCCCCGGTATCTACTGCAATGAGCAGTTCTTC
TRBV30	13	few	TRBJ2-2	-	CAWSTGFTGELFF	TGTGCCTGGAGTACGGGTTTCACCGGGGAGCTGTTTTTT
TRBV27	21	few	TRBJ2-1	TRBD1	CASSSGFRDRDGPRPYNEQFF	TGTGCCAGCAGTTCCGGGTTCCGGGACAGGGACGGTCCTAGGCCCTACAATGAGCAGTTCTTC
TRBV6-1	12	-	TRBJ1-1	TRBD1	CASSWTGLEAFF	TGTGCCAGCAGCTGGACAGGACTCGAAGCTTTCTTT
TRBV4-1	15	many	TRBJ1-6	TRBD1	CASSSQGGGNSPLHF	TGCGCCAGCAGCTCTCAGGGGGGCGGTAATTCACCCCTCCACTTT
TRBV7-9	15	-	TRBJ2-5	TRBD1	CASSQGQGITETQYF	TGTGCCAGCAGCCAGGGACAGGGGATCACGGAGACCCAGTACTTC
TRBV7-2	16	few	TRBJ2-7	TRBD2	CASSLGLAGLAYEQYF	TGTGCCAGCAGCTTGGGACTAGCGGGGCTTGCCTACGAGCAGTACTTC
TRBV28	18	few	TRBJ2-7	TRBD2	CASSAVGGGSSFSYEQYF	TGTGCCAGCAGCGCGGTAGGCGGGGGGTCCTCATTCTCCTACGAGCAGTACTTC
TRBV20-1	15	few	TRBJ2-2	-	CSARDGTRNTGELFF	TGCAGTGCTAGAGATGGGACAAGGAACACCGGGGAGCTGTTTTTT
TRBV18	15	-	TRBJ2-1	-	CASSPQQGGYNEQFF	TGTGCCAGCTCACCACAACAGGGAGGGTACAATGAGCAGTTCTTC
TRBV14	15	many	TRBJ2-7	-	CASSGDRLGFYEQYF	TGTGCCAGCAGCGGTGACAGGCTAGGATTCTACGAGCAGTACTTC
TRBV5-1	18	-	TRBJ2-6	-	CASSFPDSESSGANVLTF	TGCGCCAGCAGCTTTCCGGACAGCGAGAGCTCTGGGGCCAACGTCCTGACTTTC
TRBV29-1	13	few	TRBJ2-2	TRBD1	CSVATGGTGELFF	TGCAGCGTTGCGACAGGGGGGACCGGGGAGCTGTTTTTT
TRBV7-9	17	-	TRBJ2-6	TRBD1	CASSTWDRTSGANVLTF	TGTGCCAGCAGCACCTGGGACAGAACCTCTGGGGCCAACGTCCTGACTTTC
TRBV6-6	15	-	TRBJ1-4	-	CASTYQWTDNEKLFF	TGTGCCAGCACCTACCAATGGACAGATAATGAAAAACTGTTTTTT
TRBV29-1	14	few	TRBJ1-1	TRBD1	CSVDEGQGGGEAFF	TGCAGCGTTGATGAGGGACAGGGTGGAGGTGAAGCTTTCTTT
TRBV20-1	14	-	TRBJ2-7	-	CSATPGITTYEQYF	TGCAGTGCTACTCCCGGGATTACGACCTACGAGCAGTACTTC
TRBV28	14	once	TRBJ2-5	-	CASSLLGKQETQYF	TGTGCCAGCAGTTTATTGGGCAAACAAGAGACCCAGTACTTC
TRBV29-1	13	-	TRBJ2-7	-	CSVEAGGSYEQYF	TGCAGCGTTGAAGCTGGGGGATCCTACGAGCAGTACTTC